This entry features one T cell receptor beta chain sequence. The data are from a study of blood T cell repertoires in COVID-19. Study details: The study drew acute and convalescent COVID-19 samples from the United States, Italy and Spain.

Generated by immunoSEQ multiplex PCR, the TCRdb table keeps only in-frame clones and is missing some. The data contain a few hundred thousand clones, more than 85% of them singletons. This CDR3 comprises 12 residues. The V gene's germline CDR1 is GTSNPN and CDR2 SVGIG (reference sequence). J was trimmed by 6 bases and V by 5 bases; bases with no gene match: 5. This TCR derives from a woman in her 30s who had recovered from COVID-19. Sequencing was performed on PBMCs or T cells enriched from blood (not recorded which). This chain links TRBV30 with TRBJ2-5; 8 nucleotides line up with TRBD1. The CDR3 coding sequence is TGTGCCTGGCAACAGGGGGAACAGACCCAGTACTTC. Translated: CAWQQGEQTQYF.